The next 7 T cell receptor beta chains were all read from a single sample in a study of control samples from healthy donors and cancer patients. Profiling relied on immunoSEQ multiplex PCR, and the TCRdb table lists in-frame clones only, not all of them. This repertoire shows about 120,000 clones, 89% found once; its top ten account for about two fifths. Specimen: blood. The origin of the receptors is a man aged 45-65 years in good health.

This CDR3 is CASSQEGQVLGYTF. The CDR3 DNA reads TGCGCCAGCAGCCAAGAGGGCCAGGTGCTTGGCTACACCTTC. The chain uses TRBV4-1 and TRBJ1-2; D not resolved. Between the trimmed V and J ends, which lost 0 bases and 7 bases, there was a span of 12 bases. The CDR3 runs to 14 residues. CDR1 is MGHRA, CDR2 YSYEKL, per germline.

The CDR3 loop reads CSAPRQTKAFF. The CDR3 DNA reads TGCAGTGCTCCCCGACAGACAAAAGCTTTCTTT. The chain carries TRBV20-1 and TRBJ1-1; D possibly corresponds to TRBD1 (5 bases). V shed 5 bases and J shed 9 bases, with 13 bases lying between them. Germline V gene lookup returns CDR1 DFQATT and CDR2 SNEGSKA (reference sequence). The CDR3 consists of 11 residues.

The count of this clone is one. The V and J genes are TRBV27 and TRBJ2-7; no definite D call. Deletions cut 3 bases from V and 5 bases from J, with 11 bases between. The CDR3 is made up of 13 amino acids. CDR1 and CDR2 from the germline V gene are MNHEY and SMNVEV (reference sequence). The CDR3 DNA is TGTGCCAGCAGTTTGGGATATTGGAACGAGCAGTACTTC. It encodes CASSLGYWNEQYF.

The chain combines TRBV24-1 with TRBJ2-5, with D perhaps matching TRBD1 or TRBD2 (5 bases each). V shed 0 bases and J shed 1 base, with 5 bases lying between them. Looked up from germline, CDR1 is KGHDR and CDR2 is SFDVKD. The length of the CDR3 is 14 residues. The CDR3 here is CATSDLGTQETQYF. The CDR3 DNA sequence: TGTGCCACCAGTGATTTGGGGACCCAAGAGACCCAGTACTTC.

The rearrangement joins TRBV7-8 to TRBJ2-5; 7 bases are a match to TRBD2. This CDR3 is built from 14 residues. The germline V gene has CDR1 SGHVS and CDR2 FQNEAQ. V shed 8 bases, J shed 0 bases, and the junction held 6 bases outside the gene matches. The CDR3 protein is CASVPGLDQETQYF. For the CDR3, the DNA is TGTGCCAGCGTTCCAGGACTAGACCAAGAGACCCAGTACTTC. Full variable domain (missing parts from reference TRBV7-8 and TRBJ2-5): GAGVSQSPRYKVAKRGQDVALRCDPISGHVSLFWYQQALGQGPEFLTYFQNEAQLDKSGLPSDRFFAERPEGSVSTLKIQRTQQEDSAVYLCASVPGLDQETQYFGPGTRLLVL.

The chain couples TRBV9 to TRBJ1-2, with 7 bases lining up with TRBD1. CDR3 length: 14 residues. Trimming at V came to 5 bases and at J to 3 bases, leaving 7 bases not matched to a gene. The germline gives CDR1 SGDLS, CDR2 YYNGEE. The CDR3 protein is CASRAGGVDYGYTF. The CDR3 DNA sequence: TGTGCCAGCAGAGCAGGGGGAGTTGACTATGGCTACACCTTC.

The chain couples TRBV30 to TRBJ1-1; D is unresolved. CDR3 length: 13 amino acids. Germline CDR1 and CDR2: GTSNPN and SVGIG (reference sequence). Between the trimmed V and J ends, which lost 2 bases and 2 bases, there was a span of 9 bases. CDR3 region: CAWSKGGNTEAFF. CDR3 nucleotide sequence: TGTGCCTGGAGTAAGGGCGGTAACACTGAAGCTTTCTTT.